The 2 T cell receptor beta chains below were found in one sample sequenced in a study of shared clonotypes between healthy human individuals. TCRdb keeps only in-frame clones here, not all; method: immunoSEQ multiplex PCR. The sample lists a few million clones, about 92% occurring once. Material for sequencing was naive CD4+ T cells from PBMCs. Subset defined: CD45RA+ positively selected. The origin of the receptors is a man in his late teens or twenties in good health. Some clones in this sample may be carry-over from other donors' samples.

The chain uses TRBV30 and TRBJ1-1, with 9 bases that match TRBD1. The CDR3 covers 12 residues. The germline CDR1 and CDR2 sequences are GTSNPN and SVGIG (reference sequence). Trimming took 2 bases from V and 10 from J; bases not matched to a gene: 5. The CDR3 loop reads CAWSPGTGPAFF. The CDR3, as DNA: TGTGCCTGGAGTCCCGGGACAGGGCCAGCTTTCTTT.

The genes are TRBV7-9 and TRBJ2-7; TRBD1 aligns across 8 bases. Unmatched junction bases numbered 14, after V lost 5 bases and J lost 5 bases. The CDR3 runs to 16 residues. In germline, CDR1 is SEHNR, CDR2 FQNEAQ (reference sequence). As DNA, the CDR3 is TGTGCCAGCAGCCTCCTAATAGGACAGGGTTCCGACGAGCAGTACTTC. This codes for CASSLLIGQGSDEQYF.